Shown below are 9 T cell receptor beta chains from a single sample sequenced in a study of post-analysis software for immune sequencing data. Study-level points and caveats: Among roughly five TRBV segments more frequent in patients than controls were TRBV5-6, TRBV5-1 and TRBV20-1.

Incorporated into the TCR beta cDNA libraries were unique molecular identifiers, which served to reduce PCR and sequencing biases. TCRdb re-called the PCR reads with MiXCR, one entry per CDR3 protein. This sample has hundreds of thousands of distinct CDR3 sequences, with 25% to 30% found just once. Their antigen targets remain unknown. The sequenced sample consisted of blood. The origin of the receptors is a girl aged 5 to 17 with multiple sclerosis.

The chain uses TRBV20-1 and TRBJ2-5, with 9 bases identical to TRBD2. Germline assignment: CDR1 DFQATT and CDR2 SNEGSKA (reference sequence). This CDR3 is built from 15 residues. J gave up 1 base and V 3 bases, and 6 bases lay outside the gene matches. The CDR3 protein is CSARDSGGVQETQYF. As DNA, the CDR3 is TGCAGTGCTAGGGATAGCGGGGGAGTCCAAGAGACCCAGTACTTC.

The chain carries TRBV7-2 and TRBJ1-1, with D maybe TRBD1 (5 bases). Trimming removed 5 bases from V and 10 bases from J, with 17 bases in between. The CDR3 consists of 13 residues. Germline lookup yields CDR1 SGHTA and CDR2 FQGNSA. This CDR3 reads CASSAPGAKGAFF. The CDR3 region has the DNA TGTGCCAGCAGCGCCCCCGGGGCCAAAGGAGCTTTCTTT.

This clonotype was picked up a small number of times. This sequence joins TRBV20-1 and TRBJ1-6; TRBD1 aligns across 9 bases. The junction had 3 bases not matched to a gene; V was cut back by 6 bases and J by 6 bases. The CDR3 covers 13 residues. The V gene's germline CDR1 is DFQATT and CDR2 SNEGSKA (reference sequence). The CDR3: CSAPGQGNSPLHF. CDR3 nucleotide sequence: TGCAGTGCCCCGGGACAGGGTAATTCACCCCTCCACTTT.

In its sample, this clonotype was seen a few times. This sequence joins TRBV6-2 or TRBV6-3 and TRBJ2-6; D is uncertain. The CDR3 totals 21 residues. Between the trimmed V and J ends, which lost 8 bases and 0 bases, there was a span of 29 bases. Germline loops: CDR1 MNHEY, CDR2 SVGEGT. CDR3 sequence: CASGPFPGQNHYNSGANVLTF. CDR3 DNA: TGTGCCAGCGGCCCATTCCCCGGTCAGAACCACTACAACTCTGGGGCCAACGTCCTGACTTTC.

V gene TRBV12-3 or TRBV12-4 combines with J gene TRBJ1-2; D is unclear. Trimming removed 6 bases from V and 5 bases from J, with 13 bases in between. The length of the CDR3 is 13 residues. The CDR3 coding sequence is TGTGCCAGCAGGCGGACGGAGGCATATGGCTACACCTTC. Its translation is CASRRTEAYGYTF.

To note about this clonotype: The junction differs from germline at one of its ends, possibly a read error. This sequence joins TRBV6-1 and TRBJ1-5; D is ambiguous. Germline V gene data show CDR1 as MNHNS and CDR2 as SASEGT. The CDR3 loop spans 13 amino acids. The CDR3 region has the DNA TGTGCCGGCAGTGAAGAGGGCCGTCAGCCCCAGCATTTT. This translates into CAGSEEGRQPQHF.

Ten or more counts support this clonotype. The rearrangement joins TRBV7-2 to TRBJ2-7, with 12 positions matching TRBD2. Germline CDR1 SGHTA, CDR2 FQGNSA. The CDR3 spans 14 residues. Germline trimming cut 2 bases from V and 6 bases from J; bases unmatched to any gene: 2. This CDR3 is CASSLLAGGGEQYF. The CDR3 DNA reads TGTGCCAGCAGCTTACTAGCGGGAGGGGGCGAGCAGTACTTC.

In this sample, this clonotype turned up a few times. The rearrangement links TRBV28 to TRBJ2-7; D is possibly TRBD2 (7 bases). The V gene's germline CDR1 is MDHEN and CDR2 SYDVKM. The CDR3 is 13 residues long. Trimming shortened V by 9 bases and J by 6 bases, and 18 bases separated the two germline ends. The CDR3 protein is CASHGEGVREQYF. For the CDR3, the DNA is TGTGCCAGTCACGGGGAGGGGGTTCGCGAGCAGTACTTC.

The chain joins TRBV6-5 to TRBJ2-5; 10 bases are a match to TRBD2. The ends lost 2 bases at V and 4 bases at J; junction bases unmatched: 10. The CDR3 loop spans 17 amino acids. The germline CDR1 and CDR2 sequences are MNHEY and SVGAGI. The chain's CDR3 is CASSYISSGRWGETQYF. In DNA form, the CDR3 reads TGTGCCAGCAGTTACATTTCTAGCGGGAGATGGGGAGAGACCCAGTACTTC.